This TCR beta chain was sequenced for a study of blood T cell repertoires in COVID-19. Study-wide context: The United States, Italy and Spain were the sources of the acute and convalescent COVID-19 samples.

CDR1 SGHRS and CDR2 YFSETQ come from the germline V gene. This CDR3 contains 14 residues. The V end was cut by 3 bases, the J end by 1 base, with 10 bases between. In regard to this clone: Other DNA sequences of this sample code for an identical CDR3.

This table comes from immunoSEQ multiplex PCR, and its TCRdb copy is limited to in-frame clones, with some not included. The repertoire holds around 300,000 clones, with about nine tenths as singletons. The sequenced sample was PBMCs or T cells enriched from blood (not recorded which). The chain carries TRBV5-1 and TRBJ1-1; D ambiguous. The TCR was taken from an older woman who had recovered from COVID-19. CDR3 residues: CASSSTAGNTEAFF. The DNA for the CDR3 is TGCGCCAGCAGCTCCACGGCGGGGAACACTGAAGCTTTCTTT. The full variable domain, rest sourced from reference TRBV5-1 and TRBJ1-1, is KAGVTQTPRYLIKTRGQQVTLSCSPISGHRSVSWYQQTPGQGLQFLFEYFSETQRNKGNFPGRFSGRQFSNSRSEMNVSTLELGDSALYLCASSSTAGNTEAFFGQGTRLTVV.